This TCR beta chain was recovered during a study of control samples from healthy donors and cancer patients. Assay used: immunoSEQ multiplex PCR; TCRdb lists only in-frame clones, some missing. The sample carries 130,000 to 150,000 clones, 85% to 95% recorded once. V was trimmed by 3 bases and J by 1 base, leaving 9 bases between them. Germline assignment: CDR1 LGHDT and CDR2 YNNKEL (reference sequence). The CDR3 spans 14 residues. The chain employs TRBV3-1 (or the pseudogene TRBV3-2) and TRBJ1-1, with D unclear. The TCR originated in a man aged 60-69 years with colorectal cancer. Sequencing was carried out using PBMCs. In DNA form, the CDR3 reads TGTGCCAGCAGCCACAGGACGGCGAACACTGAAGCTTTCTTT. This codes for CASSHRTANTEAFF.